The source of this T cell receptor (beta chain) is a study of T cell responses to AZD1222 COVID-19 vaccine. Data came from immunoSEQ multiplex PCR; TCRdb stores just in-frame clones and leaves some out. This table has 95,000 to 100,000 clones, 87% appearing once. Study-wide results and limits: Mostly white British, mostly female donors; authors suggested clonal diversity may be underestimated.

For this clone: Antigen unknown.

This CDR3 has 12 residues. Trimming pared 5 bases from V and 9 bases from J, leaving 12 bases between. Germline lookup yields CDR1 SGHRS and CDR2 YFSETQ. This chain uses TRBV5-1 with TRBJ2-1; D could derive from TRBD1 or TRBD2 (6 bases each). The source material was peripheral blood, sampled on day 0 of AZD1222 vaccination. The sequence was collected from an adult in good health. This CDR3 is CASSSGGSEQFF. The CDR3 nucleotides read TGCGCCAGCAGTTCCGGGGGCAGTGAGCAGTTCTTC.